Ten or more counts support the clone carrying this TCR beta chain. Its antigen remains unidentified. CDR1 is DFQATT and CDR2 is SNEGSKA in the germline V gene (reference sequence). The junction had 3 bases not matched to a gene; V was cut back by 3 bases and J by 4 bases. The CDR3 loop spans 14 amino acids. Time point in this sample: newly diagnosed GD, antithyroid drugs for less than 3 months. There was RNA extracted from PBMCs, and the TCR library was made from it. Sequencing libraries for TCR beta were prepared with iRepertoire HTBI primers and Arm-PCR of CDR3 regions. Original analysis: The samples yielded 50 to 80 TRBV and more than twelve TRBJ segments. One entry per CDR3 protein results from TCRdb running MiXCR on the multiplex PCR reads. Clone size and V and J calls follow TCRdb, not the original study. The data contain around 500,000 distinct CDR3 sequences, approximately 16% of them singletons.

The data belong to a study of regulatory T cells in long-lasting Graves disease. Looking at the study overall: Antithyroid drug intake by newly diagnosed Graves' patients had lasted under 3 months.

Notes on the study in general: TCR diversity in persistent Graves' patients was below that of newly diagnosed ones.

The same specimen was also included in a second study, on T cells in Graves' hyperthyroidism and ophthalmopathy. Per that study: Patients aged 18 to 65 had newly diagnosed hyperthyroidism lasting under 2 months.

The chain uses TRBV20-1 and TRBJ1-5, with TRBD1 identical over 10 bases. The source of this sequence is a woman aged 35-60 years with Graves disease. Sequencing used peripheral blood mononuclear cells (PBMCs), obtained at new diagnosis, from a patient treated with antithyroid drugs. CDR3 in amino acids: CSARGDRGNQPQHF. The CDR3 coding sequence is TGCAGTGCTAGGGGGGACAGGGGAAATCAGCCCCAGCATTTT.